This T cell receptor (beta chain) originates from a study of T cell responses to AZD1222 COVID-19 vaccine. Clones were sequenced by immunoSEQ multiplex PCR, and TCRdb holds only the in-frame ones, with some missing. This sample has 100,000 to 150,000 clones, with less than 95% found just once. To note about this clone: Antigen specificity is unknown.

Study-wide results and caveats: Possibly, clonal diversity was underestimated; donors were largely white British and included more females.

This material consisted of peripheral blood, taken on day 0 of MenACWY control vaccination. The sequence was obtained from an adult in good health.

DNA of the CDR3: TGTGCCAGCAGACCAAGCTATGGCTACACCTTC. Its translation is CASRPSYGYTF. V is TRBV28 and J is TRBJ1-2; D is uncertain. V shed 6 bases and J shed 4 bases, with 6 bases lying between them. This CDR3 region has 11 residues. Germline V gene sequence: CDR1 MDHEN, CDR2 SYDVKM.